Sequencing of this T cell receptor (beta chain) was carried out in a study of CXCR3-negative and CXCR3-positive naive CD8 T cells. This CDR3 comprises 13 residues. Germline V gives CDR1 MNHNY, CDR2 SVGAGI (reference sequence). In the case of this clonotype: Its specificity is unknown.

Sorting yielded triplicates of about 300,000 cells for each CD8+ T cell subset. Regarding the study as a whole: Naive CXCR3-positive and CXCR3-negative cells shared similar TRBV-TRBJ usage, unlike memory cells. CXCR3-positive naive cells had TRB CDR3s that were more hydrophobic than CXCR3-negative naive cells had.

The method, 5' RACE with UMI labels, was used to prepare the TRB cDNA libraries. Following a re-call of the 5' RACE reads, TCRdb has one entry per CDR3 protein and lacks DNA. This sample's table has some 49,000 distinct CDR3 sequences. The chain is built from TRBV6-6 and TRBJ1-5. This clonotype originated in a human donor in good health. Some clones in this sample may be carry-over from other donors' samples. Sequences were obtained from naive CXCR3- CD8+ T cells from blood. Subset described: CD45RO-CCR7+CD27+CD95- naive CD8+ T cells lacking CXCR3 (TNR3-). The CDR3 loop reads CASSYSIIQPQHF.